The 3 T cell receptor beta chains given below trace back to one sample, sequenced in a study of cytotoxic CD8 clonotypes in ibrutinib-treated CLL. Here immunoSEQ multiplex PCR was the method, and the copy in TCRdb shows in-frame clones only, minus some. The table records approximately 24,000 clones, just under 80% of them present only once. This sample comprised PBMCs, obtained before ibrutinib treatment. All receptors derive from a human donor with chronic lymphocytic leukemia.

The rearrangement links TRBV7-8 to TRBJ1-1, with a possible D match to TRBD1 (5 bases). Germline lookup yields CDR1 SGHVS and CDR2 FQNEAQ. Trimming stripped 3 bases from V and 1 base from J, with 9 bases between. This CDR3 is 14 amino acids long. CDR3: CASSLGPANTEAFF. In DNA, the CDR3 is TGTGCCAGCAGCTTGGGACCGGCGAACACTGAAGCTTTCTTT.

The V and J genes are TRBV4-1 and TRBJ2-1; 13 nucleotides match TRBD2. Germline V gene data show CDR1 as MGHRA and CDR2 as YSYEKL. V lost 1 base to trimming and J lost 7 bases; unmatched junction nucleotides: 4. The CDR3 is 16 amino acids. CDR3 sequence reads: CASSQVGLAGANEQFF. The CDR3 DNA sequence: TGCGCCAGCAGCCAAGTCGGACTAGCGGGAGCTAATGAGCAGTTCTTC.

The CDR3 DNA sequence: TGTGCCAGCAGTTATAGCCCGGCCATCTCAACGAGGGAGCAGTACTTC. This gives the protein CASSYSPAISTREQYF. V gene TRBV6-5 combines with J gene TRBJ2-7; D not certain. Germline V gives CDR1 MNHEY, CDR2 SVGAGI. The CDR3 is made up of 16 amino acids. Trimming removed 3 bases from V and 7 bases from J, with 22 bases in between.